The sample holds one count of the clone carrying this T cell receptor beta chain. Its specificity is not known. These data come from a study of tumor-infiltrating lymphocytes in localized non-small cell lung cancer. Across the study: Each patient gave resected tumor and non-adjacent uninvolved lung tissue.

The table came from immunoSEQ multiplex PCR; TCRdb's copy has only in-frame clones and leaves some out. The table lists 7,000 or so clones, approximately 80% of them singletons, with about 5.2% in the top ten. Study-wide results and limits: Available tissue quantity limited TCR sequencing to a patient subset. Higher tumor T cell infiltration than in uninvolved lung was supported by TCRbeta sequencing.

This receptor was identified in a human donor with non-small cell lung cancer. Sequences were obtained from uninvolved lung tissue not adjacent to the tumor.

DNA for the CDR3: TGTGCCAGTAGGGGGGCGAATCAGCCCCAGCATTTT. Protein product: CASRGANQPQHF. V usage is TRBV19 and J usage is TRBJ1-5; a possible D gene is TRBD1 (6 bases). The V end was cut by 6 bases, the J end by 4 bases, with 7 bases between. There are 12 residues in the CDR3. Germline V gene lookup returns CDR1 LNHDA and CDR2 SQIVND (reference sequence).